This T cell receptor (beta chain) is from a study of pediatric ulcerative colitis. CDR1 SGHNT and CDR2 YYREEE come from the germline V gene (reference sequence). The CDR3 extends over 14 amino acids. V lost 0 bases and J 0 bases, leaving 7 bases between the germline ends. TCRdb's copy holds only in-frame clones and misses some; the assay was immunoSEQ multiplex PCR. The sample yields about 60,000 clones, more than 75% seen once. Sequenced material: blood. The gene calls are TRBV5-4 and TRBJ2-7; D is ambiguous. The source of this sequence is a boy younger than 18 who was a control in a study of pediatric ulcerative colitis. The CDR3 nucleotides read TGTGCCAGCAGCTTGGCCGGTAGCTCCTACGAGCAGTACTTC. It yields the protein CASSLAGSSYEQYF.